Listed here is a single TCR beta chain. This sample was taken from a study of immune evolution from preneoplasia to lung adenocarcinoma. Measured with immunoSEQ multiplex PCR; TCRdb has only the in-frame clones, and not every one. The sample consists of tens of thousands of clones, 65% to 75% of them appearing once. The germline V and J ends were trimmed by 4 bases and 5 bases, with 14 bases remaining between them. Germline-derived CDR1 and CDR2 are SGHTA and FQGNSA. The CDR3 is made up of 14 amino acids. V usage is TRBV7-2 and J usage is TRBJ2-5; a weak D match, TRBD2 (7 bases). The source of this sequence is a person between 60 and 70 years old with invasive lung adenocarcinoma. Some clones in this sample may be carry-over from other donors' samples. The material sequenced was FFPE invasive lung adenocarcinoma tissue. The CDR3 DNA reads TGTGCCAGCAGCTGGGGGGGGCGCGGGGAGACCCAGTACTTC. This gives the protein CASSWGGRGETQYF.